This T cell receptor beta chain stems from a study of blood T cells in healthy people across ages. The CDR3 consists of 19 residues. Deletions cut 4 bases from V and 7 bases from J, with 30 bases between. The V gene's germline CDR1 is SGHKS and CDR2 YYEKEE (reference sequence). Primers used in a second PCR of about 7 to 12 cycles were a sample-barcoded 5' primer and a J-beta primer mix. TCRdb processed the 5' RACE reads anew with MiXCR; each CDR3 protein has one entry. Of more than 900,000 distinct CDR3 sequences in the sample, about 27% were seen once. This clonotype occurred many times. These data are also associated with another study on T cells of mothers and their children.

The material sequenced was blood. This receptor was identified in a middle-aged woman in good health. This chain connects TRBV5-5 to TRBJ1-5, with D possibly matching TRBD1 (6 bases). In DNA form, the CDR3 reads TGTGCCAGCAGCGCCGACAAGGTCCCAAACAGGGTCTTAGGGCAGCCCCAGCATTTT. As protein: CASSADKVPNRVLGQPQHF.